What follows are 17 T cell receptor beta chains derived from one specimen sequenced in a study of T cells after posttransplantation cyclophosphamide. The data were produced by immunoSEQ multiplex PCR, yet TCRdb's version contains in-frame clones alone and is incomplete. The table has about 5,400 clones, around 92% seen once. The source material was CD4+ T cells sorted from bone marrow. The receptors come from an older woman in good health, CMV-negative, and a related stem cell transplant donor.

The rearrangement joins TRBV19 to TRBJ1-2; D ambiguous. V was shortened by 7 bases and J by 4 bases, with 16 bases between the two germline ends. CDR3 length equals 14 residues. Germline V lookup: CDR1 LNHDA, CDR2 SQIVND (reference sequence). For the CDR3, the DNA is TGTGCCAGTACCTATGGGCAACTAGGCTATGGCTACACCTTC. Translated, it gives CASTYGQLGYGYTF.

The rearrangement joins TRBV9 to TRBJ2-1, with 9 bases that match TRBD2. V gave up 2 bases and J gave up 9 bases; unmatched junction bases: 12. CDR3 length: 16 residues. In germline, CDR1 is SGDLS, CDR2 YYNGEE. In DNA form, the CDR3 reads TGTGCCAGCAGCGTGGACATAGCGGGAGCGTTGAGTGAGCAGTTCTTC. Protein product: CASSVDIAGALSEQFF.

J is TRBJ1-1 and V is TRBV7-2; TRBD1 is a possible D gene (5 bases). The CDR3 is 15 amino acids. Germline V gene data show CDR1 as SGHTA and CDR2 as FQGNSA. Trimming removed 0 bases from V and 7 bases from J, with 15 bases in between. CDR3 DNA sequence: TGTGCCAGCAGCTTAGCGCGATCAGGGATTAATGAAGCTTTCTTT. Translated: CASSLARSGINEAFF.

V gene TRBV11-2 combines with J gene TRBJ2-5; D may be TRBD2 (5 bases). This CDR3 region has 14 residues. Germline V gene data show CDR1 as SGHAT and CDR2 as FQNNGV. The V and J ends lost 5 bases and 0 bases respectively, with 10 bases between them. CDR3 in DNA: TGTGCCAGCAGCGTACCGGGAAACCAAGAGACCCAGTACTTC. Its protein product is CASSVPGNQETQYF.

This CDR3 reads CASSPSGSGLYQETQYF. CDR3 sequence (DNA): TGTGCCAGCAGCCCTTCTGGGAGCGGCTTATACCAAGAGACCCAGTACTTC. The rearrangement joins TRBV5-6 to TRBJ2-5; TRBD2 is a possible D gene (5 bases). The CDR3 has 17 residues. CDR1 is SGHDT and CDR2 is YYEEEE in the germline V gene. Trimming removed 4 bases at V and 0 bases at J, with 19 bases between. The full variable domain, rest sourced from reference TRBV5-6 and TRBJ2-5, is DAGVTQSPTHLIKTRGQQVTLRCSPKSGHDTVSWYQQALGQGPQFIFQYYEEEERQRGNFPDRFSGHQFPNYSSELNVNALLLGDSALYLCASSPSGSGLYQETQYFGPGTRLLVL.

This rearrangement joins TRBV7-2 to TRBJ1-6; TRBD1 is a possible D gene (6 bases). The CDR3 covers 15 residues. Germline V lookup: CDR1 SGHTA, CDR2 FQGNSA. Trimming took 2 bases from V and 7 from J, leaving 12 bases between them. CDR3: CASSLLGQGNSPLHF. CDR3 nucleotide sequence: TGTGCCAGCAGCTTACTCGGGCAGGGGAATTCACCCCTCCACTTT.

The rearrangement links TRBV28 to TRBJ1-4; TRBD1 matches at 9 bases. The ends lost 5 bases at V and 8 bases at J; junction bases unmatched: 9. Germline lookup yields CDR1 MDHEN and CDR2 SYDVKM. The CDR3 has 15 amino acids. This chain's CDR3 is CASSPTGGANEKLFF. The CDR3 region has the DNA TGTGCCAGCAGTCCTACAGGGGGCGCAAACGAAAAACTGTTTTTT. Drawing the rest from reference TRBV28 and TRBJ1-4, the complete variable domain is DVKVTQSSRYLVKRTGEKVFLECVQDMDHENMFWYRQDPGLGLRLIYFSYDVKMKEKGDIPEGYSVSREKKERFSLILESASTNQTSMYLCASSPTGGANEKLFFGSGTQLSVL.

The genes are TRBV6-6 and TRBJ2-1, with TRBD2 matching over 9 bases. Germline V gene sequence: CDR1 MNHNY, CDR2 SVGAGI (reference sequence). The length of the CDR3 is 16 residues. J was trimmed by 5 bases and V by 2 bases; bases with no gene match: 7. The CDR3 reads CASSYIPSGTHNEQFF. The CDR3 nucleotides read TGTGCCAGCAGTTACATTCCTAGCGGGACGCACAATGAGCAGTTCTTC.

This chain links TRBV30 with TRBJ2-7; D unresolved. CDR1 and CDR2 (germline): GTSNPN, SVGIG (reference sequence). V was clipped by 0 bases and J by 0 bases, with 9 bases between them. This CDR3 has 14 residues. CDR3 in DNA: TGTGCCTGGAGTGTGCCGCGATCCTCCTACGAGCAGTACTTC. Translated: CAWSVPRSSYEQYF.

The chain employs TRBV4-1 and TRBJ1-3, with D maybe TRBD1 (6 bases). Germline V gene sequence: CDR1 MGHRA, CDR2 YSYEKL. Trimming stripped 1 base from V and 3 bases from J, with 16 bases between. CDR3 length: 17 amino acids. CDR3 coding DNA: TGCGCCAGCAGCCAAGTTACAGGGCCCGGACTTGGAAACACCATATATTTT. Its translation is CASSQVTGPGLGNTIYF.

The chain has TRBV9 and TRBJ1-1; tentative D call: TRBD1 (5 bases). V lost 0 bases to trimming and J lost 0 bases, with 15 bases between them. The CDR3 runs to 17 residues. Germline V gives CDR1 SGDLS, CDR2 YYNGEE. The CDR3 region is CASSVAPGDGLNTEAFF. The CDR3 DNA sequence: TGTGCCAGCAGCGTAGCTCCGGGGGACGGCTTGAACACTGAAGCTTTCTTT. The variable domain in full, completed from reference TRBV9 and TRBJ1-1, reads DSGVTQTPKHLITATGQRVTLRCSPRSGDLSVYWYQQSLDQGLQFLIQYYNGEERAKGNILERFSAQQFPDLHSELNLSSLELGDSALYFCASSVAPGDGLNTEAFFGQGTRLTVV.

The DNA of the CDR3 is TGTGCCAGCAGTGAGGGAGCGGGGAAGGAGACCCAGTACTTC. Translation gives CASSEGAGKETQYF. The rearrangement links TRBV2 to TRBJ2-5; 7 positions agree with TRBD2. The V gene's germline CDR1 is SNHLY and CDR2 FYNNEI. CDR3 size: 14 residues. V was pared by 3 bases and J by 5 bases, with 6 bases of the junction left unmatched.

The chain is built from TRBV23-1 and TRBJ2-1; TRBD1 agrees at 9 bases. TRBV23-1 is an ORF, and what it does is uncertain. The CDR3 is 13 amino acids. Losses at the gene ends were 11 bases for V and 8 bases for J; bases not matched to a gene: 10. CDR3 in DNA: TGCGCCGTCCGGGACAGGGAAAAAGATGAGCAGTTCTTC. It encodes CAVRDREKDEQFF.

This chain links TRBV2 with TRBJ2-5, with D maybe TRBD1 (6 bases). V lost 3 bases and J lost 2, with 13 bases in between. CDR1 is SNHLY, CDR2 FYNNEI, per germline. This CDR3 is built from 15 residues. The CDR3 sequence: CASSEVRGPQETQYF. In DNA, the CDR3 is TGTGCCAGCAGTGAGGTCAGGGGTCCACAAGAGACCCAGTACTTC.

CDR3 nucleotides: TGTGCCAGCAGCTTAGTGGCCGCAGATACGCAGTATTTT. Encoded protein: CASSLVAADTQYF. The chain joins TRBV11-3 to TRBJ2-3; no firm D call. Germline V lookup: CDR1 SGHNT, CDR2 YENEEA. This CDR3 has 13 amino acids. V was pared by 1 base and J by 4 bases, with 6 bases between.

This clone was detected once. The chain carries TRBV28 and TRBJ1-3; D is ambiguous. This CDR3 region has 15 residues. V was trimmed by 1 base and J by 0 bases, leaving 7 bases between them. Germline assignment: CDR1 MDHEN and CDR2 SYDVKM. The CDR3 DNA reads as TGTGCCAGCAGTTTATATCGGGGCTCTGGAAACACCATATATTTT. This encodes CASSLYRGSGNTIYF.

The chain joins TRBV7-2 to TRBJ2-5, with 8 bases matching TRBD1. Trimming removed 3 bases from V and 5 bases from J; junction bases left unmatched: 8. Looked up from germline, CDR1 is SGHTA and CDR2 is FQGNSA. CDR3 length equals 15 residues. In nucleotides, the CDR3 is TGTGCCAGCAGCTTTGGCAGGGGGCTTTCGGAGACCCAGTACTTC. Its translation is CASSFGRGLSETQYF.